This T cell receptor (beta chain) is from a study of T-cell reconstitution after alpha-beta-depleted transplantation in children. The study's findings and limits: Most T-cell counts and diversity one year after the transplant came from T cells that were newly produced. Expanded graft clones, several hundred of them, were reportedly the source of alpha-beta T cells about two months after transplant. It was surviving recipient T cells and thymic progenitors that gave some patients high TCRbeta diversity at day 60.

A TCRbeta library incorporating unique molecular identifiers was prepared. MiXCR, applied by TCRdb to the PCR reads, yields one record per CDR3 protein. The repertoire holds roughly 200,000 distinct CDR3 sequences, with around 9.9% as singletons. The CDR3 has 12 residues. Germline CDR1 KGHSH, CDR2 LQKENI. V lost 7 bases and J lost 4, with 8 bases in between. This clonotype occurred many times. Its antigen remains unknown. The chain recombines TRBV18 with TRBJ2-1; D possibly corresponds to TRBD1 (5 bases). Here the sequenced sample was PBMCs, taken before TCRalphabeta/CD19-depleted stem cell transplant. The clonotype was recovered from a child under two years old with acute myeloid leukemia, due to receive a stem cell transplant. This CDR3 reads CASFRGYNEQFF. The CDR3 nucleotides read TGTGCCAGCTTTAGGGGATACAATGAGCAGTTCTTC.